A selection of T cell receptor beta chains follows, all from one sample in a study of cytomegalovirus exposure and HLA in healthy donors. Method: immunoSEQ multiplex PCR; TCRdb's copy keeps in-frame clones and lacks some. This sample has approximately 95,000 clones, with around 84% found just once. Sequencing used PBMCs. Receptor source: a woman aged 40 to 49 in good health and CMV-seropositive. Each CDR3 is given with its conserved first and last residue. Each record gives: V gene, clone size, D gene, J gene, CDR3 DNA, CDR3 protein. A D gene is named only where the DNA matches it firmly. Only some rows state a clone size, as once, few, many or a class for expanded clones.

V: TRBV4-1; size: -; D: -; J: TRBJ2-7; DNA: TGCGCCAGCAGCCAAGGGAGGATGTACGAGCAGTACTTC; CDR3: CASSQGRMYEQYF
V: TRBV28; size: -; D: -; J: TRBJ1-5; DNA: TGTGCCAGCAGTTCCGGCGGGGGTGATCAGCCCCAGCATTTT; CDR3: CASSSGGGDQPQHF
V: TRBV12-2; size: -; D: -; J: TRBJ2-7; DNA: TGTGCAAGTCGCTTAGCAGGACTAGCGGGAGGGCCACAGTACGAGCAGTACTTC; CDR3: CASRLAGLAGGPQYEQYF
V: TRBV5-1; size: -; D: TRBD1; J: TRBJ2-7; DNA: TGCGCCAGCAGCTTGGCTGGGGATGGGACAGGGGGATACGGGCAGTACTTC; CDR3: CASSLAGDGTGGYGQYF
V: TRBV28; size: -; D: -; J: TRBJ2-7; DNA: TGTGCCAGCAGAACCCCCGGTTCCTCCTACGAGCAGTACTTC; CDR3: CASRTPGSSYEQYF
V: TRBV21-1; size: -; D: -; J: TRBJ2-7; DNA: TGTGCCAGCAGCACCCCTCCCGGTGACTTCATATCCTACGAGCAGTACTTC; CDR3: CASSTPPGDFISYEQYF
V: TRBV5-4; size: few; D: TRBD1; J: TRBJ2-3; DNA: TGTGCCAGCAGCTTACAGGGGGCTAGCACAGATACGCAGTATTTT; CDR3: CASSLQGASTDTQYF
V: TRBV9; size: -; D: TRBD2; J: TRBJ2-1; DNA: TGTGCCAGCAGCGTAGGAGCGGGAGCCCACAATGAGCAGTTCTTC; CDR3: CASSVGAGAHNEQFF
V: TRBV7-6; size: few; D: TRBD1; J: TRBJ1-6; DNA: TGTGCCAGCAGCTTAGGGGGCCCGGGACAGGGGGTTTCACCCCTCCACTTT; CDR3: CASSLGGPGQGVSPLHF
V: TRBV2; size: -; D: TRBD2; J: TRBJ2-7; DNA: TGTGCCAGCAGTGAAAAGGGCGGGAGGGCCGTCGAGCAGTACTTC; CDR3: CASSEKGGRAVEQYF
V: TRBV6-5; size: -; D: -; J: TRBJ2-7; DNA: TGTGCCAGCAGCCCGGACATCTCAAGCTCCTACGAGCAGTACTTC; CDR3: CASSPDISSSYEQYF
V: TRBV5-1; size: -; D: -; J: TRBJ2-1; DNA: TGCGCCAGCAGCTTGGGACTAGGGAGTGAGCAGTTCTTC; CDR3: CASSLGLGSEQFF
V: TRBV10-2; size: -; D: TRBD1; J: TRBJ2-5; DNA: TGCGCCAGCAGTGAGTCGGGACAGGCCCGAACCCAGTACTTC; CDR3: CASSESGQARTQYF
V: TRBV6-1; size: -; D: TRBD1; J: TRBJ1-4; DNA: TGTGCCAGCAGTGAAGGTGGACAGGGTATTGAAAAACTGTTTTTT; CDR3: CASSEGGQGIEKLFF
V: TRBV4-1; size: -; D: -; J: TRBJ2-7; DNA: TGCGCCAGCAGCCAGACTCAGGGCTACGAGCAGTACTTC; CDR3: CASSQTQGYEQYF
V: TRBV7-9; size: -; D: TRBD1; J: TRBJ1-2; DNA: TGTTCCAGCAGCTTATACAGGGGGAAGAACTATGGCTACACCTTC; CDR3: CSSSLYRGKNYGYTF
V: TRBV10-3; size: -; D: -; J: TRBJ1-3; DNA: TGTGCCATCAAAAACTCCGTGATCTCTGGAAACACCATATATTTT; CDR3: CAIKNSVISGNTIYF
V: TRBV28; size: -; D: TRBD2; J: TRBJ2-7; DNA: TGTGCCAGCACCCCACTAGCGGGAAGCTACGAGCAGTACTTC; CDR3: CASTPLAGSYEQYF
V: TRBV5-1; size: -; D: TRBD1; J: TRBJ1-2; DNA: TGCGCCAGCAGGGAGCGGACAGGGGGCGCGAGTGGCTACACCTTC; CDR3: CASRERTGGASGYTF
V: TRBV10-2; size: -; D: -; J: TRBJ2-1; DNA: TGCGCCAGCAGTACGGGACTGCCTACGGAGCAGTTCTTC; CDR3: CASSTGLPTEQFF
V: TRBV4-1; size: -; D: TRBD1; J: TRBJ2-7; DNA: TGCGCCAGCAGCCAAGAGACAGGGGGCAACTACGAGCAGTACTTC; CDR3: CASSQETGGNYEQYF
V: TRBV4-1; size: -; D: TRBD2; J: TRBJ2-7; DNA: TGCGCCAGCAGCCAAGATTCGGGACTAGCCTACGAGCAGTACTTC; CDR3: CASSQDSGLAYEQYF
V: TRBV28; size: once; D: TRBD1; J: TRBJ1-1; DNA: TGTGCCAGCAGTTTCGTGACAGGGGGAGGTACTGAAGCTTTCTTT; CDR3: CASSFVTGGGTEAFF
V: TRBV9; size: -; D: -; J: TRBJ2-5; DNA: TGTGCCAGCAGCGTAGGAGTAGCCGGATACGATGGGACCCAGTACTTC; CDR3: CASSVGVAGYDGTQYF
V: TRBV6-5; size: -; D: TRBD2; J: TRBJ2-1; DNA: TGTGCCAGCAGTTACCGAGCGGGAGGCTACAATGAGCAGTTCTTC; CDR3: CASSYRAGGYNEQFF
V: TRBV2; size: few; D: TRBD1; J: TRBJ2-1; DNA: TGTGCCAGCAGTGAGCCCGGGACAGGGGGCTTTGAGCAGTTCTTC; CDR3: CASSEPGTGGFEQFF
V: TRBV27; size: -; D: TRBD2; J: TRBJ2-7; DNA: TGTGCCAGCAGCTCCGGGACTAGCGGGTTAAACGAGCAGTACTTC; CDR3: CASSSGTSGLNEQYF
V: TRBV5-1; size: -; D: TRBD2; J: TRBJ2-7; DNA: TGCGCCAGCAGCCCTGTGCTAGCGGGAGGGCCGCTCGAGCAGTACTTC; CDR3: CASSPVLAGGPLEQYF
V: TRBV6-5; size: few; D: -; J: TRBJ2-1; DNA: TGTGCCTGCCGACCGGGACTGGACCTTCACAATGAGCAGTTCTTC; CDR3: CACRPGLDLHNEQFF
V: TRBV6-1; size: -; D: TRBD2; J: TRBJ2-2; DNA: TGTGCCAGCAGTATTCCGGGAGGGCCCACCGGGGAGCTGTTTTTT; CDR3: CASSIPGGPTGELFF
V: TRBV11-3; size: -; D: TRBD1; J: TRBJ2-3; DNA: TGTGCCAGCAGCCTGGGTCAAACAGGGGGGCACACAGATACGCAGTATTTT; CDR3: CASSLGQTGGHTDTQYF
V: TRBV19; size: -; D: TRBD1; J: TRBJ1-4; DNA: TGTGCCAGTAGTATAGATAAATGGACAGGTCGTGATGAAAAACTGTTTTTT; CDR3: CASSIDKWTGRDEKLFF
V: TRBV7-5; size: -; D: -; J: TRBJ2-1; DNA: TGTGCCAGAAGCTTAGGTACAGGTCTATACAATGAGCAGTTCTTC; CDR3: CARSLGTGLYNEQFF
V: TRBV5-5; size: few; D: -; J: TRBJ2-3; DNA: TGTGCCAGCAGCTTGGAGGGTAGCGGAGGGGGGGCAGATACGCAGTATTTT; CDR3: CASSLEGSGGGADTQYF
V: TRBV14; size: -; D: -; J: TRBJ1-1; DNA: TGTGCCAGCAGCCAGTGGGGGGGAAGCAGGAACACTGAAGCTTTCTTT; CDR3: CASSQWGGSRNTEAFF
V: TRBV5-1; size: once; D: TRBD2; J: TRBJ2-7; DNA: TGCGCCAGCAGCTTGGAAATGCGGGAGGGGGAGCAGTACTTC; CDR3: CASSLEMREGEQYF
V: TRBV11-2; size: -; D: TRBD1; J: TRBJ2-1; DNA: TGTGCCAGCAGCTCCGACAGGGGGCTCAATGAGCAGTTCTTC; CDR3: CASSSDRGLNEQFF
V: TRBV27; size: -; D: -; J: TRBJ1-5; DNA: TGTGCCAGCAGTAGCACTCAGGGTCAGCCCCAGCATTTT; CDR3: CASSSTQGQPQHF
V: TRBV19; size: -; D: -; J: TRBJ1-4; DNA: TGTGCCAGTAGTATATGGGGCGAAAAACTGTTTTTT; CDR3: CASSIWGEKLFF
V: TRBV6-1; size: -; D: -; J: TRBJ2-7; DNA: TGTGCCAGCAGTGTACCTCGGGACACATCCTACGAGCAGTACTTC; CDR3: CASSVPRDTSYEQYF
V: TRBV27; size: -; D: TRBD2; J: TRBJ2-1; DNA: TGTGCCAGCAGTTTAAGGACTAGTTGGGGCAATGAGCAGTTCTTC; CDR3: CASSLRTSWGNEQFF
V: TRBV6-4; size: -; D: TRBD2; J: TRBJ2-7; DNA: TGTGCCAGCAGAAACGAGCCTCCCTTTGAGCGGGAGACCTACTACGAGCAGTACTTC; CDR3: CASRNEPPFERETYYEQYF
V: TRBV18; size: -; D: TRBD1; J: TRBJ2-2; DNA: TGTGCCAGCTCACCAGAGGGGGCGGCCGGGGAGCTGTTTTTT; CDR3: CASSPEGAAGELFF
V: TRBV29-1; size: -; D: -; J: TRBJ2-3; DNA: TGCAGCGTTGATAGTGGAGGAGGGACAGATACGCAGTATTTT; CDR3: CSVDSGGGTDTQYF
V: TRBV19; size: -; D: TRBD1; J: TRBJ1-2; DNA: TGTGCCAGTAGTAAACAGGGGGCCGATGGCTACACCTTC; CDR3: CASSKQGADGYTF
V: TRBV7-8; size: once; D: -; J: TRBJ1-3; DNA: TGTGCCAGCAGCTTAGCGGGAGGGGGAAACACCATATATTTT; CDR3: CASSLAGGGNTIYF
V: TRBV2; size: few; D: -; J: TRBJ2-6; DNA: TGTGCCAGCAAAGGAGACTCTGGGGCCAACGTCCTGACTTTC; CDR3: CASKGDSGANVLTF
V: TRBV5-8; size: -; D: TRBD1; J: TRBJ1-3; DNA: TGTGCCAGCAGCACGGGACAGAGCTCTGGAAACACCATATATTTT; CDR3: CASSTGQSSGNTIYF
V: TRBV10-3; size: -; D: TRBD1; J: TRBJ2-7; DNA: TGTGCCATCGGACAGGCCTACGAGCAGTACTTC; CDR3: CAIGQAYEQYF
V: TRBV7-9; size: -; D: TRBD2; J: TRBJ2-3; DNA: TGTGCCAGCAGCTTGAGGCGGGAGGCAACAGATACGCAGTATTTT; CDR3: CASSLRREATDTQYF
V: TRBV9; size: -; D: TRBD1; J: TRBJ1-2; DNA: TGTGCCAGCAGCGTAGACAGGGGGGGCTACACCTTC; CDR3: CASSVDRGGYTF
V: TRBV15; size: -; D: -; J: TRBJ2-7; DNA: TGTGCCACCAGCCCCATGGTGGACACCTCCTACGAGCAGTACTTC; CDR3: CATSPMVDTSYEQYF
V: TRBV7-2; size: -; D: TRBD2; J: TRBJ2-7; DNA: TGTGCCAGCAGCGACTATAGCGGGATCGCAACCTACGAGCAGTACTTC; CDR3: CASSDYSGIATYEQYF
V: TRBV6-1; size: -; D: -; J: TRBJ2-5; DNA: TGTGCCAGCAGTGAAGAATTAGCGGAGCAAGAGACCCAGTACTTC; CDR3: CASSEELAEQETQYF